This T cell receptor (beta chain) stems from a study of blood T cells in healthy people across ages. Study results and limitations: With donor CMV status unknown, expanded clonotype changes were possibly confounded. A strong correlation was found between TCR beta diversity and the percentage of naive T cells.

Germline loops: CDR1 DFQATT, CDR2 SNEGSKA (reference sequence). This CDR3 spans 11 amino acids. As regards this clonotype: What it binds is unknown.

A second roughly 6 to 11 cycle PCR used barcoded and J-beta primers. TCRdb re-derived calls from the 5' RACE reads in MiXCR, one entry per CDR3 protein. Here the sample spans more than 1,400,000 distinct CDR3 sequences, approximately 38% being singletons. The TCR was taken from a woman aged 18-29 years in good health. The V and J genes are TRBV20-1 and TRBJ2-1; no clear D gene. The DNA end is more similar to TRBJ2-7, so the J call may be wrong. Sequencing was carried out using blood. The CDR3, as DNA: TGCAGTGCTAGATATGGCGATGAGCAGTACTTC. Protein: CSARYGDEQYF.